The 32 T cell receptor beta chains listed next were all sequenced from one sample in a study of blood T cell repertoires in COVID-19. Data came from immunoSEQ multiplex PCR; TCRdb stores just in-frame clones and leaves some out. Here the sample spans over 200,000 clones, 85% being singletons. Sequenced material: PBMCs or T cells enriched from blood (not recorded which). These TCRs come from a man aged 35-49 years who had recovered from COVID-19.

The genes are TRBV6-4 and TRBJ1-1; 8 bases match TRBD1. This CDR3 comprises 13 residues. The trim removed 9 bases at V and 3 bases at J, leaving 6 bases unmatched. Germline-derived CDR1 and CDR2 are MRHNA and SNTAGT. CDR3 DNA sequence: TGTGCCAGAACAGGGGGTGGGCACACTGAAGCTTTCTTT. Residues: CARTGGGHTEAFF.

The chain couples TRBV27 to TRBJ1-2; 7 positions agree with TRBD1. V lost 2 bases, J lost 7 bases, and 7 bases stayed unmatched. Germline CDR1 is MNHEY and CDR2 is SMNVEV (reference sequence). The CDR3 length is 14 residues. CDR3: CASSLRGGASGYTF. The DNA of the CDR3 is TGTGCCAGCAGTTTACGAGGGGGCGCGAGTGGCTACACCTTC.

The chain is built from TRBV30 and TRBJ2-7; the D is unclear. This CDR3 region has 13 residues. The germline gives CDR1 GTSNPN, CDR2 SVGIG (reference sequence). V lost 1 base, J lost 2 bases, and 9 bases lay in between. The CDR3 here is CAWSGGIPYEQYF. CDR3 nucleotide sequence: TGTGCCTGGAGTGGTGGCATCCCCTACGAGCAGTACTTC.

The chain joins TRBV2 to TRBJ1-3; possible D gene TRBD1, 6 bases. The germline V gene encodes CDR1 SNHLY and CDR2 FYNNEI. This CDR3 comprises 14 residues. Trimming pared 5 bases from V and 4 bases from J, leaving 12 bases between. The CDR3 loop reads CASSRTGYGNTIYF. The CDR3 nucleotides read TGTGCCAGCAGTCGAACAGGGTACGGAAACACCATATATTTT. The variable domain in full, completed from reference TRBV2 and TRBJ1-3, reads EPEVTQTPSHQVTQMGQEVILRCVPISNHLYFYWYRQILGQKVEFLVSFYNNEISEKSEIFDDQFSVERPDGSNFTLKIRSTKLEDSAMYFCASSRTGYGNTIYFGEGSWLTVV.

This chain links TRBV5-1 with TRBJ2-3; 13 bases map to TRBD2. The CDR3 spans 15 residues. The trim removed 4 bases at V and 6 bases at J, leaving 5 bases unmatched. Germline CDR1 and CDR2: SGHRS and YFSETQ. The CDR3 protein is CASSRLAGGSDTQYF. The CDR3 coding sequence is TGCGCCAGCAGCCGACTAGCGGGAGGATCGGATACGCAGTATTTT.

V is TRBV10-1 and J is TRBJ2-2, with TRBD2 as a possible D gene (6 bases). CDR1 and CDR2 from the germline V gene are WNHNN and SYGVQD (reference sequence). V was cut by 3 bases and J by 5 bases, with 13 bases left in between. The length of the CDR3 is 15 residues. The CDR3 bases are TGCGCCAGCAGTGAAAGGGGCGCGGGAACCGGGGAGCTGTTTTTT. Translated: CASSERGAGTGELFF.

The V call is TRBV7-2, the J call TRBJ2-7, with 7 bases lining up with TRBD2. V lost 1 base to trimming and J lost 4 bases; unmatched junction nucleotides: 1. Germline lookup yields CDR1 SGHTA and CDR2 FQGNSA. This CDR3 comprises 13 residues. CDR3 sequence reads: CASSLGREYEQYF. The DNA for the CDR3 is TGTGCCAGCAGCTTAGGGCGGGAGTACGAGCAGTACTTC.

The J gene is TRBJ1-2, the V gene TRBV19; D is ambiguous. The CDR3 consists of 15 residues. The V gene's germline CDR1 is LNHDA and CDR2 SQIVND (reference sequence). V was cut by 3 bases and J by 4 bases, with 15 bases left in between. The chain's CDR3 is CASSIDYGSSYGYTF. Written as DNA, the CDR3 is TGTGCCAGTAGTATCGACTACGGAAGTAGCTATGGCTACACCTTC.

The chain is built from TRBV11-2 and TRBJ2-1, with D maybe TRBD2 (6 bases). The CDR3 loop spans 14 amino acids. From germline, CDR1 is SGHAT and CDR2 FQNNGV. Between the trimmed V and J ends, which lost 6 bases and 2 bases, there was a span of 11 bases. CDR3 DNA sequence: TGTGCCAGCAGAGGAGGGCCCACCTACAATGAGCAGTTCTTC. Translating gives CASRGGPTYNEQFF.

This chain uses TRBV30 with TRBJ2-3, with D uncertain. The germline gives CDR1 GTSNPN, CDR2 SVGIG (reference sequence). Trimming cost V 3 bases and J 2 bases, with 9 bases left between them. There are 13 residues in the CDR3. The CDR3 loop is CAWSHGSTDTQYF. The CDR3 DNA reads as TGTGCCTGGAGCCACGGTTCCACAGATACGCAGTATTTT.

This clone is a singleton in its sample. The chain is built from TRBV30 and TRBJ1-3, with D possibly TRBD1 on 5 matching bases. V shed 5 bases and J shed 8 bases, with 10 bases lying between them. Germline-derived CDR1 and CDR2 are GTSNPN and SVGIG (reference sequence). The CDR3 loop spans 11 amino acids. DNA for the CDR3: TGTGCCTGGCCCTCGGGGGACACCATATATTTT. It translates to CAWPSGDTIYF.

This sequence joins TRBV11-3 and TRBJ1-3; a possible D gene is TRBD1 (6 bases). V was shortened by 5 bases and J by 2 bases, with 13 bases between the two germline ends. CDR1 is SGHNT, CDR2 YENEEA, per germline. This CDR3 spans 15 amino acids. The CDR3 nucleotides read TGTGCCAGCAGCGACGTCTACAGGGCTGGAAACACCATATATTTT. As protein: CASSDVYRAGNTIYF.

This sequence joins TRBV5-1 and TRBJ2-7; 7 bases fit TRBD1. The J segment lost 1 base and the V segment lost 3 bases, leaving 7 bases of the junction unmatched. Germline V gene lookup returns CDR1 SGHRS and CDR2 YFSETQ. The CDR3 is 15 residues long. The CDR3 nucleotides are TGCGCCAGCAGCTGGGGACAGTCGGGATCCTACGAGCAGTACTTC. Translating gives CASSWGQSGSYEQYF.

This rearrangement joins TRBV6-5 to TRBJ1-6; D is uncertain. The V gene lost 7 bases and the J gene lost 9 bases, with 16 bases spanning the gap. CDR3 length: 14 residues. Germline CDR1 MNHEY, CDR2 SVGAGI. CDR3 residues: CASTIGLRGSPLHF. The CDR3 nucleotides are TGTGCCAGCACCATAGGACTAAGAGGTTCACCCCTCCACTTT.

This clone was recorded only once. As DNA, the CDR3 is TGTGCCAGCAGCTTAGGGACTAGCGGGAGTATAGGGTATGAGCAGTTCTTC. It specifies CASSLGTSGSIGYEQFF. The chain carries TRBV7-3 and TRBJ2-1; 14 bases agree with TRBD2. The germline gives CDR1 SGHTA, CDR2 FQGTGA. The junction had 8 bases not matched to a gene; V was cut back by 2 bases and J by 8 bases. This CDR3 spans 17 amino acids. Variable domain in full (rest from reference TRBV7-3 and TRBJ2-1): GAGVSQTPSNKVTEKGKYVELRCDPISGHTALYWYRQSLGQGPEFLIYFQGTGAADDSGLPNDRFFAVRPEGSVSTLKIQRTERGDSAVYLCASSLGTSGSIGYEQFFGPGTRLTVL.

This clone occurred once. The chain is built from TRBV6-2 or TRBV6-3 and TRBJ2-7, with TRBD1 as a possible D gene (6 bases). CDR3 length: 18 residues. Germline V CDR1 and CDR2: MNHEY, SVGEGT. V shed 4 bases and J shed 0 bases, with 22 bases lying between them. DNA of the CDR3: TGTGCCAGCAGTTCCGCCCCTGGGACAAAGGAATTCTCCTACGAGCAGTACTTC. This translates into CASSSAPGTKEFSYEQYF.

CDR3 region: CASSPASGGSYEQYF. The CDR3 DNA sequence: TGTGCCAGCAGCCCGGCCTCCGGGGGCTCCTACGAGCAGTACTTC. The chain has TRBV3-1 (or the pseudogene TRBV3-2) and TRBJ2-7, with D perhaps matching TRBD2 (6 bases). Germline values: CDR1 LGHDT, CDR2 YNNKEL (reference sequence). V lost 4 bases and J 0 bases, leaving 13 bases between the germline ends. The CDR3 sequence is 15 residues long.

This clone was seen just once. CDR3 bases: TGCGCCAGCAGCCGAGGAGGCTCGAGGGTCACTGAAGCTTTCTTT. The encoded protein is CASSRGGSRVTEAFF. V is TRBV5-1 and J is TRBJ1-1, with D uncertain. This CDR3 has 15 amino acids. CDR1 is SGHRS, CDR2 YFSETQ, per germline. V gave up 4 bases and J gave up 4 bases, with 17 bases separating them.

J is TRBJ2-1 and V is TRBV28; possibly TRBD1 for D (6 bases). The CDR3 length is 14 residues. Germline V lookup: CDR1 MDHEN, CDR2 SYDVKM. V was pared by 4 bases and J by 4 bases, with 11 bases between. CDR3 protein: CASSSTGSYNEQFF. The CDR3 nucleotides read TGTGCCAGCAGTTCTACAGGGTCGTACAATGAGCAGTTCTTC.

This chain joins TRBV18 and TRBJ1-1; D gene unclear. This CDR3 contains 14 residues. Germline CDR1 reads KGHSH; CDR2 reads LQKENI. V was pared by 3 bases and J by 4 bases, with 12 bases between. The CDR3 DNA is TGTGCCAGCTCACCGGGCCTTGTCAGCACTGAAGCTTTCTTT. It translates to CASSPGLVSTEAFF.

The chain employs TRBV12-3 or TRBV12-4 and TRBJ2-6; D is ambiguous. This CDR3 has 13 residues. Trimming cost V 7 bases and J 0 bases, with 4 bases left between them. The CDR3 coding sequence is TGTGCCAGCACCCTCTCTGGGGCCAACGTCCTGACTTTC. Amino acids: CASTLSGANVLTF.

The V and J genes are TRBV19 and TRBJ2-7; perhaps TRBD1 as D (5 bases). This CDR3 spans 13 amino acids. The germline V gene encodes CDR1 LNHDA and CDR2 SQIVND (reference sequence). The germline V and J ends were trimmed by 4 bases and 3 bases, with 10 bases remaining between them. The CDR3 loop is CASSTPGIYEQYF. CDR3 nucleotides: TGTGCCAGTAGTACCCCAGGGATCTACGAGCAGTACTTC. Full variable domain (missing parts from reference TRBV19 and TRBJ2-7): DGGITQSPKYLFRKEGQNVTLSCEQNLNHDAMYWYRQDPGQGLRLIYYSQIVNDFQKGDIAEGYSVSREKKESFPLTVTSAQKNPTAFYLCASSTPGIYEQYFGPGTRLTVT.

The V call is TRBV18, the J call TRBJ1-1, with a possible D match to TRBD1 (5 bases). Per the germline V gene, CDR1 is KGHSH and CDR2 is LQKENI. The CDR3 loop spans 16 amino acids. The V end lost 2 bases, the J end lost 0 bases, and 13 bases lay between the germline ends. The CDR3 sequence: CASSPSRATLNTEAFF. CDR3 DNA: TGTGCCAGCTCACCATCCAGGGCAACCTTGAACACTGAAGCTTTCTTT.

The chain has TRBV13 and TRBJ2-1; TRBD1 matches at 9 bases. This CDR3 spans 14 amino acids. V shed 5 bases, J shed 4 bases, and the junction held 3 bases outside the gene matches. The V gene's germline CDR1 is PRHDT and CDR2 FYEKMQ (reference sequence). As DNA, the CDR3 is TGTGCCAGCAGCCCAGGACAGGGGTACAATGAGCAGTTCTTC. This sequence encodes CASSPGQGYNEQFF.

This chain connects TRBV28 to TRBJ1-2; D call uncertain. Between the trimmed V and J ends, which lost 4 bases and 7 bases, there was a span of 10 bases. The CDR3 sequence is 12 residues long. Germline-derived CDR1 and CDR2 are MDHEN and SYDVKM. CDR3 DNA: TGTGCCAGCAGTTCAAGCATTATTGGCTACACCTTC. Residues: CASSSSIIGYTF.

As for this clone: The sample holds other DNA sequences that translate to the same CDR3. The J gene is TRBJ2-2, the V gene TRBV5-1; 7 nucleotides line up with TRBD1. Germline V CDR1 and CDR2: SGHRS, YFSETQ. The V segment lost 2 bases and the J segment 5 bases; nucleotides outside the gene matches: 0. CDR3 length equals 13 residues. The CDR3 reads CASSLQGTGELFF. DNA for the CDR3: TGCGCCAGCAGCTTACAGGGGACCGGGGAGCTGTTTTTT.

This chain joins TRBV5-4 and TRBJ2-7; possible D gene TRBD2, 6 bases. Trimming cost V 4 bases and J 2 bases, with 16 bases left between them. CDR3 length: 15 residues. From germline, CDR1 is SGHNT and CDR2 YYREEE (reference sequence). In nucleotides, the CDR3 is TGTGCCAGCAGCCTGGAGGCGGGATCTCCCTACGAGCAGTACTTC. This codes for CASSLEAGSPYEQYF.

The chain is built from TRBV7-3 and TRBJ1-2, with 8 bases fitting TRBD1. Trimming took 0 bases from V and 7 from J; bases not matched to a gene: 10. CDR3 length: 16 amino acids. Germline assignment: CDR1 SGHTA and CDR2 FQGTGA. CDR3 protein: CASSLTGGQGPFGYTF. CDR3 bases: TGTGCCAGCAGCTTAACTGGAGGACAGGGACCCTTTGGCTACACCTTC.

The chain is built from TRBV9 and TRBJ1-1; TRBD1 matches 8 bases. V dropped 4 bases and J dropped 7; count of bases not matched to a gene: 9. Germline V gene lookup returns CDR1 SGDLS and CDR2 YYNGEE. The CDR3 totals 14 residues. The CDR3 bases are TGTGCCAGCAGCAAAAGAACAGGGGGGAATGAAGCTTTCTTT. Its translation is CASSKRTGGNEAFF.

This chain links TRBV5-6 with TRBJ2-5; possible D gene TRBD1, 6 bases. Trimming pared 1 base from V and 5 bases from J, leaving 9 bases between. Germline V gene sequence: CDR1 SGHDT, CDR2 YYEEEE. The CDR3 is made up of 13 amino acids. CDR3 in DNA: TGTGCCAGCAGCTTGAGGGGGTTGGAGACCCAGTACTTC. It translates to CASSLRGLETQYF. Supplemented by reference TRBV5-6 and TRBJ2-5, the full variable domain reads DAGVTQSPTHLIKTRGQQVTLRCSPKSGHDTVSWYQQALGQGPQFIFQYYEEEERQRGNFPDRFSGHQFPNYSSELNVNALLLGDSALYLCASSLRGLETQYFGPGTRLLVL.

The chain couples TRBV19 to TRBJ2-1; possibly TRBD2 for D (6 bases). The CDR3 is 17 residues long. The germline V gene encodes CDR1 LNHDA and CDR2 SQIVND (reference sequence). Trimming left V 5 bases short and J 4 bases short, with 21 bases between. CDR3 region: CASSPLEVLAAYNEQFF. CDR3 bases: TGTGCCAGTAGTCCCCTTGAAGTATTAGCGGCTTACAATGAGCAGTTCTTC.

V and J are TRBV3-1 (or the pseudogene TRBV3-2) and TRBJ2-6; D call uncertain. Germline CDR1 reads LGHDT; CDR2 reads YNNKEL (reference sequence). The CDR3 runs to 17 residues. Trimming removed 0 bases from V and 0 bases from J, with 9 bases in between. CDR3 in amino acids: CASSQDTWSSGANVLTF. The CDR3 nucleotides read TGTGCCAGCAGCCAAGATACCTGGAGCTCTGGGGCCAACGTCCTGACTTTC.